These T cell receptor beta chains were read from a single sample in a study of CD8 T cells in Susac syndrome. A single record per CDR3 protein comes from TCRdb applying MiXCR to the immunoSEQ multiplex PCR reads. The table has about 300,000 distinct CDR3 sequences, just over 90% seen once; the top ten hold less than 0.08%. The sequencing input was CD4+ T cells from PBMCs. These receptor sequences come from a human donor with multiple sclerosis. Each CDR3 is given with its conserved first and last residue. The order of the fields is J gene, D gene, clone size, V gene, CDR3 protein. The D gene is left open where the match is weak. Size is omitted from some rows. Given values are once, few, many or a class for expanded clones.

TRBJ2-7,TRBD2,few,TRBV20-1,CSASHAGEIKWRVYEQYF
TRBJ1-5,-,-,TRBV7-6,CASSPVQGGNQPQHF
TRBJ1-5,TRBD1,-,TRBV19,CASKYDRGGQPQHF
TRBJ1-2,TRBD1,-,TRBV18,CASSPGQGGYTF
TRBJ1-5,-,-,TRBV24-1,CATRQGKPQHF
TRBJ1-4,-,once,TRBV11-2,CASSPRTVVGEKLFF
TRBJ1-1,-,few,TRBV7-9,CASSLGEALQQAFF
TRBJ1-2,-,-,TRBV9,CASSAPGGRLGYTF
TRBJ1-2,-,-,TRBV12-3/TRBV12-4,CASTPQRRFGYTF
TRBJ1-2,-,few,TRBV13,CATQAETQYGYTF
TRBJ2-1,TRBD2,-,TRBV3-1,CASSLLGGSGSLNEQFF
TRBJ1-4,TRBD1,-,TRBV9,CASSIRTGEGEKLFF
TRBJ2-1,-,-,TRBV7-9,CASSRQARTPNEQFF
TRBJ2-4,TRBD2,-,TRBV18,CASSLGLAGIELAKNIQYF
TRBJ1-2,-,-,TRBV11-2,CASSFSDGSYGYTF
TRBJ1-2,-,-,TRBV18,CASSPQGTVTRGYGYTF
TRBJ1-1,TRBD1,once,TRBV4-2,CASSLSGGGMTEAFF
TRBJ2-1,-,-,TRBV7-3,CASSLQAPGEQFF
TRBJ2-1,TRBD2,-,TRBV5-1,CASSFGPSGNNEQFF
TRBJ1-3,TRBD1,-,TRBV5-1,CASSKGQGGGFIPTIYF
TRBJ2-7,-,-,TRBV7-9,CASSLEPGTYEQYF
TRBJ1-5,TRBD1,-,TRBV3-1,CASSQTGGAGNQPQHF
TRBJ1-1,-,-,TRBV12-3/TRBV12-4,CASSPPFDGTEAFF
TRBJ2-4,-,-,TRBV7-2,CASDRDGKNIQYF
TRBJ1-1,TRBD1,-,TRBV5-1,CASSRDRAGTEAFF
TRBJ1-1,-,-,TRBV2,CASSTVPNTEAFF
TRBJ2-3,-,-,TRBV11-2,CASRGARWPRGQNTQYF